The 9 T cell receptor beta chains below come from one sample, sequenced in a study of CD8+ T cells in alopecia areata. Treatment noted: oral pan-JAK inhibitor, 5-10 mg twice daily. As the sequencing template, cDNA was produced by extracting RNA and reverse transcribing it. Clones were sequenced by immunoSEQ multiplex PCR, and TCRdb holds only the in-frame ones, with some missing. Here the sample spans roughly 190,000 clones, around 56% being singletons. The sequencing used CD4+ T cells sorted from blood, collected at week 4, from a patient treated with tofacitinib. These receptors all stem from a human donor with alopecia areata.

In nucleotides, the CDR3 is TGTGCCAGCAGTTCACCTGGAGGGGTAAAGACCCAGTACTTC. Amino acid sequence: CASSSPGGVKTQYF. This chain links TRBV6-5 with TRBJ2-5; D is possibly TRBD2 (6 bases). The CDR3 sequence is 14 residues long. Germline loops: CDR1 MNHEY, CDR2 SVGAGI. Trimming removed 4 bases from V and 6 bases from J, with 15 bases in between.

This clone was recorded once. The chain links TRBV30 to TRBJ1-3; possibly TRBD1 for D (6 bases). This CDR3 is built from 13 residues. CDR1 GTSNPN and CDR2 SVGIG come from the germline V gene (reference sequence). The V end was cut by 4 bases, the J end by 3 bases, with 10 bases between. The DNA of the CDR3 is TGTGCCTGGAACCCGACAGGTGGAAACACCATATATTTT. Its protein is CAWNPTGGNTIYF.

This clone showed up many times. The chain employs TRBV10-3 and TRBJ2-5; 7 positions match TRBD1. V trimming: 4 bases; J trimming: 1 base; junction bases outside the gene matches: 12. This CDR3 comprises 17 residues. CDR1 is ENHRY, CDR2 SYGVKD, per germline. CDR3 in DNA: TGTGCCATCAGTGTGGACAGGCACTCTGCGACCCAAGAGACCCAGTACTTC. This sequence encodes CAISVDRHSATQETQYF.

V is TRBV7-2 and J is TRBJ2-1; D remains unclear. This CDR3 spans 12 amino acids. Trimming took off 5 bases at V and 10 bases at J, with 12 bases between the two ends. From germline, CDR1 is SGHTA and CDR2 FQGNSA. The CDR3 DNA follows: TGTGCCAGCAGCCCCCCAGGAGCCGAGCAGTTCTTC. The encoded protein is CASSPPGAEQFF. The full variable domain, in which reference TRBV7-2 and TRBJ2-1 provide the parts outside the CDR3, is GAGVSQSPSNKVTEKGKDVELRCDPISGHTALYWYRQSLGQGLEFLIYFQGNSAPDKSGLPSDRFSAERTGGSVSTLTIQRTQQEDSAVYLCASSPPGAEQFFGPGTRLTVL.

CDR3 sequence reads: CASSQVGMGVVETQYF. The CDR3 DNA sequence: TGCGCCAGCAGCCAAGTGGGTATGGGAGTGGTGGAGACCCAGTACTTC. The chain joins TRBV4-1 to TRBJ2-5; maybe TRBD2 (5 bases). Per the germline V gene, CDR1 is MGHRA and CDR2 is YSYEKL. The CDR3 contains 16 residues. V lost 1 base to trimming and J lost 5 bases, with 17 bases between them.

CDR3 coding DNA: TGCAGCGTTGACCCCTGGGACGGCCCGAGGATCGATGGCTACACCTTC. Translation gives CSVDPWDGPRIDGYTF. The J gene is TRBJ1-2, the V gene TRBV29-1, with D tentatively TRBD1 (5 bases). Germline V CDR1 and CDR2: SQVTM, ANQGSEA. The V and J ends lost 3 bases and 6 bases respectively, with 23 bases between them. The CDR3 covers 16 residues.

This clone was seen more than once but under ten times. The chain joins TRBV2 to TRBJ2-3, with D tentatively TRBD1 or TRBD2 (5 bases each). Germline V gene sequence: CDR1 SNHLY, CDR2 FYNNEI. V lost 7 bases, J lost 0 bases, and 11 bases lay in between. The CDR3 has 14 amino acids. The CDR3 reads CASKRGVSTDTQYF. The CDR3 DNA follows: TGTGCCAGCAAACGAGGGGTTAGCACAGATACGCAGTATTTT.

The chain is built from TRBV11-3 and TRBJ2-7; weak D call: TRBD2 (6 bases). CDR1 and CDR2 from the germline V gene are SGHNT and YENEEA. Trimming shortened V by 0 bases and J by 6 bases, and 15 bases separated the two germline ends. CDR3 size: 15 residues. In nucleotides, the CDR3 is TGTGCCAGCAGCTTAGATCTAGGCGGGAAAGGCGAGCAGTACTTC. Its translation: CASSLDLGGKGEQYF.

V usage is TRBV15 and J usage is TRBJ2-1, with 7 positions matching TRBD2. This CDR3 contains 21 residues. Germline V gene lookup returns CDR1 LNHNV and CDR2 YYDKDF (reference sequence). Losses at the gene ends were 0 bases for V and 0 bases for J; bases not matched to a gene: 17. The CDR3 DNA reads TGTGCCACCAGCAGAGATGCAGGGTTGAAGGGCATAGCGGGCTCCTACAATGAGCAGTTCTTC. This sequence encodes CATSRDAGLKGIAGSYNEQFF. The whole variable domain, remainder taken from reference TRBV15 and TRBJ2-1, is DAMVIQNPRYQVTQFGKPVTLSCSQTLNHNVMYWYQQKSSQAPKLLFHYYDKDFNNEADTPDNFQSRRPNTSFCFLDIRSPGLGDTAMYLCATSRDAGLKGIAGSYNEQFFGPGTRLTVL.